The clone carrying this TCR beta chain was seen ten or more times. Its target is not known. This sample stems from a study of breast tumors, draining lymph nodes, adjacent tissues. MiXCR, run by TCRdb on the multiplex PCR reads, gives a single entry per CDR3 protein. The sample lists under 350,000 distinct CDR3 sequences, 30% to 35% seen once, with about 1.2% in the top ten. Study results and caveats: Tumor T cell lymph node origin was a supported hypothesis, not proven. Tumor and nontumor repertoires were significantly more similar in luminal-like than in basal-like breast cancer. Tumor TCR diversity was below lymph nodes but above nontumor tissue. The data were judged consistent with most tumor T cells coming from lymph node and expanding in tumor.

Samples came from axillary lymph nodes draining the breast cancer. CDR1 SEHNR and CDR2 FQNEAQ come from the germline V gene (reference sequence). V dropped 2 bases and J dropped 5; count of bases not matched to a gene: 8. CDR3 length equals 15 residues. Sequencing was performed on axillary lymph node tissue. This sequence joins TRBV7-9 and TRBJ2-5; 7 bases fit TRBD2. This TCR was recovered from a female donor with breast cancer. Some clones in this sample may be carry-over from other donors' samples. The CDR3 DNA sequence: TGTGCCAGCAGCTTATTGGGGGGGATGCGGGAGACCCAGTACTTC. It is translated as CASSLLGGMRETQYF.